Listed below are T cell receptor beta chains from one sample, sequenced in a study of CD8 T cells in ankylosing spondylitis. TCRdb analysed the 5' RACE reads with MiXCR anew, one entry per CDR3 protein. Of about 250,000 distinct CDR3 sequences detected, around 32% appear once; the ten largest clones hold around 4.5%. The sequencing sample was made of blood, either unsorted or a sorted T cell fraction (not recorded which). The receptors come from a male donor with ankylosing spondylitis or in good health (not recorded which). Both conserved end residues are trimmed from each CDR3.

J | V | CDR3
TRBJ2-7 | TRBV10-2 | ASSDWGGAYEQY
TRBJ1-4 | TRBV5-1 | ASSRTGNNEKLF
TRBJ1-5 | TRBV7-2 | ASSLEGGPNQPQH
TRBJ1-5 | TRBV20-1 | SARAWGLVVQPQH
TRBJ2-5 | TRBV12-3/TRBV12-4 | ASSFGQGAETQY
TRBJ2-7 | TRBV7-9 | ASSPPVYGTGVREQY
TRBJ2-1 | TRBV3-1 | ASSQDRGNEQF
TRBJ2-1 | TRBV7-9 | ASSLEGSIYNEQF
TRBJ2-5 | TRBV5-6 | ASSSTGTSGAQETQY
TRBJ1-4 | TRBV20-1 | SARGPPPGKLF
TRBJ2-5 | TRBV7-9 | ASSPNIDDGEETQY
TRBJ1-4 | TRBV20-1 | SARVVGGNEKLF
TRBJ2-3 | TRBV20-1 | SAVAGGMPDTQY
TRBJ2-1 | TRBV5-6 | ASSDQGENEQF